Below are 16 T cell receptor beta chains sequenced from a single sample in a study of OX40 agonist ivuxolimab in advanced cancers. Repertoires were generated with immunoSEQ multiplex PCR, while TCRdb's copy carries only in-frame clones and drops some. The repertoire holds some 35,000 clones, with 60% to 80% as singletons. This specimen was CD4+ or CD8+ T cells sorted from blood, taken in a trial of the OX40 agonist ivuxolimab. Receptors originate from an adult with an advanced solid tumor such as melanoma, head and neck, liver or kidney cancer.

This clone has a single count. This chain uses TRBV4-1 with TRBJ1-1; D remains unclear. V dropped 8 bases and J dropped 7 bases, with 11 bases sitting between them. Germline V lookup: CDR1 MGHRA, CDR2 YSYEKL. The CDR3 consists of 11 residues. CDR3 sequence: CASRRGNEAFF. Here the CDR3 DNA reads TGCGCCAGCCGGAGAGGGAATGAAGCTTTCTTT.

The chain uses TRBV11-2 and TRBJ2-3, with 12 bases lining up with TRBD2. The CDR3 is made up of 15 amino acids. After removal of 2 bases from V and 8 bases from J, the junction contained 5 bases not matched to a gene. The V gene's germline CDR1 is SGHAT and CDR2 FQNNGV. The CDR3 region is CASSLPTSGRPTQYF. CDR3 nucleotide sequence: TGTGCCAGCAGCTTACCGACTAGCGGGAGACCTACGCAGTATTTT.

The chain joins TRBV15 to TRBJ2-3; D may be TRBD1 (6 bases). The CDR3 totals 15 residues. Trimming stripped 0 bases from V and 1 base from J, with 8 bases between. Germline loops: CDR1 LNHNV, CDR2 YYDKDF (reference sequence). CDR3 bases: TGTGCCACCAGCAGAGAAGGACAGCGCACAGATACGCAGTATTTT. Translated, it gives CATSREGQRTDTQYF.

The J gene is TRBJ1-1, the V gene TRBV27; no firm D call. Trimming cost V 6 bases and J 1 base, with 15 bases left between them. The CDR3 is 15 residues long. Germline V lookup: CDR1 MNHEY, CDR2 SMNVEV (reference sequence). The CDR3 region is CASRPIGIRNTEAFF. CDR3 in DNA: TGTGCCAGCAGGCCCATCGGGATCCGGAACACTGAAGCTTTCTTT.

The V and J genes are TRBV9 and TRBJ2-7, with 9 nucleotides matching TRBD2. The CDR3 is 15 residues long. Germline lookup yields CDR1 SGDLS and CDR2 YYNGEE. Trimming cost V 4 bases and J 5 bases; bases outside gene matches: 10. DNA for the CDR3: TGTGCCAGCAGCTTTAGTCCTAGCGGGGTCCACGAGCAGTACTTC. It specifies CASSFSPSGVHEQYF.

This chain joins TRBV5-1 and TRBJ2-1; D tentatively fits TRBD1 or TRBD2 (6 bases each). This CDR3 is 15 amino acids long. CDR1 SGHRS and CDR2 YFSETQ come from the germline V gene. V dropped 1 base and J dropped 7 bases, with 15 bases sitting between them. For the CDR3, the DNA is TGCGCCAGCAGCTTGCAAGGGGGAGGTGGGAATGAGCAGTTCTTC. Protein: CASSLQGGGGNEQFF.

The chain employs TRBV11-2 and TRBJ2-7; D tentatively fits TRBD1 or TRBD2 (6 bases each). The germline CDR1 and CDR2 sequences are SGHAT and FQNNGV. V lost 5 bases and J lost 3, with 11 bases in between. The CDR3 runs 13 residues. The CDR3 sequence: CASSQGTYYEQYF. The CDR3 coding sequence is TGTGCCAGCAGCCAGGGGACTTACTACGAGCAGTACTTC. Combining the CDR3 with reference TRBV11-2 and TRBJ2-7 gives the whole variable domain EAGVAQSPRYKIIEKRQSVAFWCNPISGHATLYWYQQILGQGPKLLIQFQNNGVVDDSQLPKDRFSAERLKGVDSTLKIQPAKLEDSAVYLCASSQGTYYEQYFGPGTRLTVT.

The rearrangement links TRBV15 to TRBJ2-7; D is undetermined. Germline V lookup: CDR1 LNHNV, CDR2 YYDKDF (reference sequence). The ends were cut back, 0 bases at V and 7 bases at J, with 10 bases in the middle. There are 13 residues in the CDR3. For the CDR3, the DNA is TGTGCCACCAGCAGAGAGAACCTGAGAGAGCAGTACTTC. It is translated as CATSRENLREQYF.

This chain connects TRBV21-1 to TRBJ2-1; TRBD2 was called by the table and not checked on the DNA. TRBV21-1 counts as a pseudogene. The CDR3 has 17 amino acids. In DNA form, the CDR3 reads TGTGCCAGCAGGGTCCCTATAGCTACACCATCCGACAATGAGCAGTTCTTC. Translation gives CASRVPIATPSDNEQFF.

The chain couples TRBV7-6 to TRBJ2-3; D call uncertain. Trimming pared 2 bases from V and 0 bases from J, leaving 9 bases between. The CDR3 consists of 15 residues. CDR1 is SGHVS, CDR2 FNYEAQ, per germline. The CDR3 is CASSLSAYSTDTQYF. As DNA, the CDR3 is TGTGCCAGCAGCTTATCAGCGTATAGCACAGATACGCAGTATTTT.

The rearrangement links TRBV7-8 to TRBJ1-5; 7 positions match TRBD1. The CDR3 is 14 residues long. J gave up 4 bases and V 3 bases, and 3 bases lay outside the gene matches. Germline CDR1 reads SGHVS; CDR2 reads FQNEAQ. The CDR3 sequence: CASSFDRDNQPQHF. The CDR3 DNA reads as TGTGCCAGCAGCTTTGACAGGGATAATCAGCCCCAGCATTTT.

The table lists this clone with a few counts. This chain joins TRBV5-6 and TRBJ2-7, with TRBD2 matching over 11 bases. CDR1 and CDR2 (germline): SGHDT, YYEEEE. The CDR3 is made up of 13 amino acids. J lost 4 bases, V lost 7 bases, and 4 bases had no gene match. The CDR3 region is CASRGTSGYEQYF. The CDR3 DNA reads as TGTGCCAGCCGAGGGACTAGCGGTTACGAGCAGTACTTC.

This chain joins TRBV6-1 and TRBJ1-4, with D unresolved. Germline V gene lookup returns CDR1 MNHNS and CDR2 SASEGT. Trimming removed 2 bases from V and 5 bases from J, with 12 bases in between. This CDR3 region has 15 residues. The CDR3: CASSERYGPNEKLFF. Written as DNA, the CDR3 is TGTGCCAGCAGTGAAAGGTACGGGCCGAATGAAAAACTGTTTTTT.

J is TRBJ2-3 and V is TRBV18, with TRBD1 matching 10 bases. In germline, CDR1 is KGHSH, CDR2 LQKENI. V was pared by 2 bases and J by 0 bases, with 2 bases of the junction left unmatched. This CDR3 has 16 amino acids. The CDR3 loop reads CASSPLGQGSTDTQYF. The CDR3 DNA reads as TGTGCCAGCTCACCATTGGGACAGGGGAGCACAGATACGCAGTATTTT.

V gene TRBV7-6 combines with J gene TRBJ2-3, with D possibly TRBD2 on 5 matching bases. Trimming removed 4 bases from V and 1 base from J, with 15 bases in between. Per the germline V gene, CDR1 is SGHVS and CDR2 is FNYEAQ. The CDR3 sequence is 16 residues long. The CDR3 region is CASSYALAGGTDTQYF. The DNA for the CDR3 is TGTGCCAGCAGCTATGCCTTGGCCGGGGGCACAGATACGCAGTATTTT.

The chain recombines TRBV2 with TRBJ1-5; 7 nucleotides match TRBD1. V shed 7 bases, J shed 4 bases, and the junction held 7 bases outside the gene matches. Germline values: CDR1 SNHLY, CDR2 FYNNEI. The CDR3 runs to 14 residues. CDR3 nucleotides: TGTGCCAGCATCCCGACAGGGCCAAATCAGCCCCAGCATTTT. Amino acids: CASIPTGPNQPQHF.